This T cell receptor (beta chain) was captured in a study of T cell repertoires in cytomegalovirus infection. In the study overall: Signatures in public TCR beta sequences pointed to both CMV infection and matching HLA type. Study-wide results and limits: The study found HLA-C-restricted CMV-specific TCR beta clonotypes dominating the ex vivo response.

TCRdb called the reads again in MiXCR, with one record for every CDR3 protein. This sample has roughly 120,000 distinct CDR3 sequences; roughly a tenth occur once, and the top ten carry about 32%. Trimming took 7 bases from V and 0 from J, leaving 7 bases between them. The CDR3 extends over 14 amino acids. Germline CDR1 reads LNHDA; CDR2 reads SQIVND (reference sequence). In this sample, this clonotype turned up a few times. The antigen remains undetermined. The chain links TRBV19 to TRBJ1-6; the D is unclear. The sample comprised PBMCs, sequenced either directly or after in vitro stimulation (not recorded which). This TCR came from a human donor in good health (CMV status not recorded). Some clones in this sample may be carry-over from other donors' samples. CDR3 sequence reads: CASTASSYNSPLHF. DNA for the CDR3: TGTGCCAGTACTGCGAGCTCCTATAATTCACCCCTCCACTTT.